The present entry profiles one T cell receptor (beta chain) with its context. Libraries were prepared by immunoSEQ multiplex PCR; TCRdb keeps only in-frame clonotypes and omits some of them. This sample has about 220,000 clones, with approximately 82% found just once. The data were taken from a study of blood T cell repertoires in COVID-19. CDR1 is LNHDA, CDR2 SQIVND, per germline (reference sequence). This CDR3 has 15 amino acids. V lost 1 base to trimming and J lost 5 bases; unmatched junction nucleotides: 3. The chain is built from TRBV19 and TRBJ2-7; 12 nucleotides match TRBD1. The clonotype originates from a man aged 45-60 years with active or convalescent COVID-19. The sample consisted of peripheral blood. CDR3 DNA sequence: TGTGCCAGTAGTATAGTGGGGACAGGGGGCAACGAGCAGTACTTC. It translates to CASSIVGTGGNEQYF.